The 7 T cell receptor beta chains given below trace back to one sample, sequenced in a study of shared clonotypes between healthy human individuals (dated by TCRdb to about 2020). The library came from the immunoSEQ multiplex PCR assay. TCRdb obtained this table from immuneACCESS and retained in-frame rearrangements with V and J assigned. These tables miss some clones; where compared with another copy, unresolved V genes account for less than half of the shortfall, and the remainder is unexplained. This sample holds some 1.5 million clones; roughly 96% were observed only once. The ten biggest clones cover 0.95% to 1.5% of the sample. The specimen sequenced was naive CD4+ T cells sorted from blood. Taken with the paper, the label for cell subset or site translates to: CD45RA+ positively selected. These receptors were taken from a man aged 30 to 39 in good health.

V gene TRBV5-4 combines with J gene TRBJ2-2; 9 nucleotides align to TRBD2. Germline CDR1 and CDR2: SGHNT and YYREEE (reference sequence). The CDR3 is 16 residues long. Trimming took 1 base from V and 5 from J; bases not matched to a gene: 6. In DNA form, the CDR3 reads TGTGCCAGCAGCTTGACGGCGGGAGGGTTTACCGGGGAGCTGTTTTTT. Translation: CASSLTAGGFTGELFF. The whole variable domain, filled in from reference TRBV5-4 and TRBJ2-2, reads ETGVTQSPTHLIKTRGQQVTLRCSSQSGHNTVSWYQQALGQGPQFIFQYYREEENGRGNFPPRFSGLQFPNYSSELNVNALELDDSALYLCASSLTAGGFTGELFFGEGSRLTVL.

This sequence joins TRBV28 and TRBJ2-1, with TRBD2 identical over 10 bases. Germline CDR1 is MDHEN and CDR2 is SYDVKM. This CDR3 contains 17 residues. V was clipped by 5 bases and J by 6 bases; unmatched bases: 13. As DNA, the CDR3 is TGTGCCAGCAGTCCGACTAGCGGGTCAAGGAGAAGCAATGAGCAGTTCTTC. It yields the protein CASSPTSGSRRSNEQFF.

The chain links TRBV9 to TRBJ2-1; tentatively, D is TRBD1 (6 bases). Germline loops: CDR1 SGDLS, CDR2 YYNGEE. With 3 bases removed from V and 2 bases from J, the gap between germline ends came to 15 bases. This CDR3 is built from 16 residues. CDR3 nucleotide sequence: TGTGCCAGCAGCGGAGCTTCGGGACACCCCTACAATGAGCAGTTCTTC. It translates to CASSGASGHPYNEQFF.

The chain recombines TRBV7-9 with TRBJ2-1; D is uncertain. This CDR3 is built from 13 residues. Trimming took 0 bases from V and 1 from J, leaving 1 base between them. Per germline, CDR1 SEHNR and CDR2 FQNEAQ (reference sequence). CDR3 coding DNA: TGTGCCAGCAGCTTAGCGTCCTACAATGAGCAGTTCTTC. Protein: CASSLASYNEQFF.

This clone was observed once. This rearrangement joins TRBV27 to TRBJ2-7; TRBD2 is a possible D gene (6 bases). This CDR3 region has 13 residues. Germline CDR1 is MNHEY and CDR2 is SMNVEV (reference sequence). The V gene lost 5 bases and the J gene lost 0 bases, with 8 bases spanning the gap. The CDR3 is CASSGLSSYEQYF. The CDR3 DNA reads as TGTGCCAGCAGTGGACTATCCTCCTACGAGCAGTACTTC.

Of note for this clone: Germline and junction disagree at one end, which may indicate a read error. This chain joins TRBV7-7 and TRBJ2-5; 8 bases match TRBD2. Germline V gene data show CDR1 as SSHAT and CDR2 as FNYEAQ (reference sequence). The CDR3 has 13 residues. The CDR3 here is CASSSGLGETQYF. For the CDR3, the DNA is TGTGCTAGCAGCTCGGGACTAGGGGAGACCCAGTACTTC.

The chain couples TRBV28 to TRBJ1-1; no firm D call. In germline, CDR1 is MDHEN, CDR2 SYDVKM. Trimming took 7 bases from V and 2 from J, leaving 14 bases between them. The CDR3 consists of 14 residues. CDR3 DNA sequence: TGTGCCAGCAAGGACGGTGGGATAAACACTGAAGCTTTCTTT. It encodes CASKDGGINTEAFF.